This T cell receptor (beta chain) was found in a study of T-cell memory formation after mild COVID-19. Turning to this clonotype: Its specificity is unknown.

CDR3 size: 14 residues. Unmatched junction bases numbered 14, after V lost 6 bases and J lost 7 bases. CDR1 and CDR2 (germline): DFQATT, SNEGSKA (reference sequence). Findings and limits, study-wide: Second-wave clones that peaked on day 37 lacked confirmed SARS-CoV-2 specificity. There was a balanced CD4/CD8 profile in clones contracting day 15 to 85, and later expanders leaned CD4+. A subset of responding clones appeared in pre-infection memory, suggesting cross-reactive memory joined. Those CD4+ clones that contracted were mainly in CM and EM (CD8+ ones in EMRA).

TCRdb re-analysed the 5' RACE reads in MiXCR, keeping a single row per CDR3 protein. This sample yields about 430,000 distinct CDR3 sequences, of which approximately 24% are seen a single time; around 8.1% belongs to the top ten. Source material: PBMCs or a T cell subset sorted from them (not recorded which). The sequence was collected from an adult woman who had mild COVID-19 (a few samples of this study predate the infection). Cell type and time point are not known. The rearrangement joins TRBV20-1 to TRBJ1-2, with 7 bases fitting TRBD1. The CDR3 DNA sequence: TGCAGTGCCAAGGCCGACAGGGCTTCTAGTGGCTACACCTTC. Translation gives CSAKADRASSGYTF.